These 5 T cell receptor beta chains came from one sample sequenced in a study of T-cell memory formation after mild COVID-19. TCRdb re-derived calls from the 5' RACE reads in MiXCR, one entry per CDR3 protein. The repertoire holds some 200,000 distinct CDR3 sequences, with 20% to 25% as singletons. The specimen sequenced was PBMCs or a T cell subset sorted from them (not recorded which). These receptors originate from an adult woman who had mild COVID-19 (a few samples of this study predate the infection). Cell type and time point are not known.

V usage is TRBV7-9 and J usage is TRBJ1-1; D is unclear. The CDR3 extends over 17 amino acids. Per germline, CDR1 SEHNR and CDR2 FQNEAQ (reference sequence). Trimming removed 0 bases from V and 0 bases from J, with 14 bases in between. The CDR3 here is CASSLAGTGWMNTEAFF. CDR3 in DNA: TGTGCCAGCAGCTTAGCAGGTACGGGTTGGATGAACACTGAAGCTTTCTTT. Looking up the rest from reference TRBV7-9 and TRBJ1-1 gives the full variable domain: DTGVSQNPRHKITKRGQNVTFRCDPISEHNRLYWYRQTLGQGPEFLTYFQNEAQLEKSRLLSDRFSAERPKGSFSTLEIQRTEQGDSAMYLCASSLAGTGWMNTEAFFGQGTRLTVV.

This clonotype came up a few times. This chain joins TRBV7-2 and TRBJ2-3, with D perhaps TRBD1 (5 bases). V was clipped by 2 bases and J by 3 bases, with 12 bases between them. Germline CDR1 is SGHTA and CDR2 is FQGNSA. The CDR3 length is 15 residues. The CDR3, as DNA: TGTGCCAGCAGCTTAAGTCTAGGGGTTACAGATACGCAGTATTTT. Protein product: CASSLSLGVTDTQYF.

The chain couples TRBV14 to TRBJ1-1; D uncertain. This CDR3 has 15 amino acids. The V end was cut by 1 base, the J end by 1 base, with 10 bases between. Per the germline V gene, CDR1 is SGHDN and CDR2 is FVKESK. The DNA of the CDR3 is TGTGCCAGCAGCCAAGCGGTGACACGGAACACTGAAGCTTTCTTT. Protein product: CASSQAVTRNTEAFF.

This clonotype occurred once. This chain uses TRBV6-5 with TRBJ1-2; D not certain. V was trimmed by 3 bases and J by 2 bases, leaving 7 bases between them. The CDR3 runs to 13 residues. Per the germline V gene, CDR1 is MNHEY and CDR2 is SVGAGI. This CDR3 reads CASSYSENYGYTF. The CDR3 region has the DNA TGTGCCAGCAGTTATTCAGAAAACTATGGCTACACCTTC.

V usage is TRBV20-1 and J usage is TRBJ2-7; TRBD2 might be the D (6 bases). CDR3 size: 14 residues. V lost 2 bases, J lost 3 bases, and 14 bases lay in between. Per the germline V gene, CDR1 is DFQATT and CDR2 is SNEGSKA (reference sequence). The CDR3 bases are TGCAGTGCTAGATCATTAGCGGCATACTACGAGCAGTACTTC. Amino acids: CSARSLAAYYEQYF.